The 23 T cell receptor beta chains presented below share a single source sample, sequenced in a study of glioma-infiltrating T cells after dendritic cell vaccination. Assay: immunoSEQ multiplex PCR; the TCRdb copy retains only in-frame clones and omits some. Here the sample spans fewer than 110,000 clones, roughly 76% being singletons. The sample in question was blood, obtained before dendritic cell vaccination. The receptor set was obtained from a human donor with glioblastoma.

This chain links TRBV7-9 with TRBJ1-1; TRBD1 aligns across 9 bases. This CDR3 is built from 12 residues. V shed 3 bases and J 11 bases; nucleotides not matched to a gene: 4. Germline CDR1 is SEHNR and CDR2 is FQNEAQ (reference sequence). CDR3 DNA sequence: TGTGCCAGCAGCTTTGGGGACAGGGAGGCTTTCTTT. It codes for CASSFGDREAFF.

V usage is TRBV7-9 and J usage is TRBJ2-7, with TRBD1 identical over 8 bases. V lost 9 bases, J lost 4 bases, and 8 bases stayed unmatched. Germline values: CDR1 SEHNR, CDR2 FQNEAQ (reference sequence). The CDR3 consists of 13 residues. CDR3: CASDRTGTYEQYF. The DNA of the CDR3 is TGTGCCAGTGACCGGACAGGGACATACGAGCAGTACTTC.

Regarding this clone: One end of the junction is discordant with germline, which a read error may explain. The chain uses TRBV6-1 and TRBJ1-6, with 7 bases aligning to TRBD1. Germline lookup yields CDR1 MNHNS and CDR2 SASEGT. This CDR3 is 14 amino acids long. The CDR3 bases are TGTGCCAGCAGCGAAGGGACAGAGGGCTCACCCCTCCACTTT. It is translated as CASSEGTEGSPLHF.

This chain links TRBV7-2 with TRBJ2-5; D not certain. Trimming shortened V by 5 bases and J by 7 bases, and 11 bases separated the two germline ends. This CDR3 spans 12 amino acids. CDR1 and CDR2 (germline): SGHTA, FQGNSA. CDR3 DNA sequence: TGTGCCAGCAGCCCAGACACCGCGACCCAGTACTTC. It encodes CASSPDTATQYF.

This chain joins TRBV4-1 and TRBJ1-2, with D possibly TRBD1 on 6 matching bases. V lost 1 base to trimming and J lost 5 bases, with 20 bases between them. The CDR3 sequence is 17 residues long. Germline CDR1 MGHRA, CDR2 YSYEKL. The CDR3 DNA is TGCGCCAGCAGCCAAGGTTGGGGGGGGGCGACCCATTATGGCTACACCTTC. Its protein product is CASSQGWGGATHYGYTF.

The chain links TRBV7-2 to TRBJ2-5; TRBD2 aligns across 7 bases. Near its end, the DNA agrees better with TRBJ2-7, so the J call may be wrong. CDR3 length: 14 residues. CDR1 SGHTA and CDR2 FQGNSA come from the germline V gene. The CDR3 coding sequence is TGTGCCAGCAGCCCCTCCGGGGGGAACTACGAGCAGTACTTC. It is translated as CASSPSGGNYEQYF.

The chain combines TRBV29-1 with TRBJ1-2, with TRBD1 matching over 9 bases. Germline V gives CDR1 SQVTM, CDR2 ANQGSEA. J was trimmed by 6 bases and V by 4 bases; bases with no gene match: 0. The length of the CDR3 is 11 residues. The CDR3 nucleotides are TGCAGCGTTGGGACAGGGGATGGCTACACCTTC. Its protein is CSVGTGDGYTF.

The CDR3, as DNA: TGCGCCAGCAGCTTGATTCCGCCAACAGGGACCAATTCACCCCTCCACTTT. It yields the protein CASSLIPPTGTNSPLHF. This chain connects TRBV5-1 to TRBJ1-6; the D gene is possibly TRBD1 (6 bases). Germline loops: CDR1 SGHRS, CDR2 YFSETQ. The CDR3 spans 17 residues. The V and J ends lost 1 base and 7 bases respectively, with 18 bases between them.

This chain links TRBV11-3 with TRBJ2-1, with D perhaps TRBD2 (6 bases). Germline values: CDR1 SGHNT, CDR2 YENEEA. The germline V and J ends were trimmed by 0 bases and 12 bases, with 21 bases remaining between them. The CDR3 runs 16 residues. CDR3 coding DNA: TGTGCCAGCAGCTTAGAGGGAGGCCCGGACGGAGAGGGGCAGTTCTTC. Translating it yields CASSLEGGPDGEGQFF.

The chain employs TRBV7-9 and TRBJ2-7; TRBD1 agrees at 7 bases. Germline V gives CDR1 SEHNR, CDR2 FQNEAQ (reference sequence). Unmatched junction bases numbered 2, after V lost 5 bases and J lost 4 bases. This CDR3 has 12 amino acids. CDR3 nucleotide sequence: TGTGCCAGCAGCGCGACAGGGTACGAGCAGTACTTC. This translates into CASSATGYEQYF.

The chain employs TRBV6-5 and TRBJ1-3; D remains unclear. V was shortened by 2 bases and J by 4 bases, with 6 bases between the two germline ends. This CDR3 has 13 amino acids. CDR1 and CDR2 from the germline V gene are MNHEY and SVGAGI. CDR3 DNA sequence: TGTGCCAGCAGTTACGCGCGGGGAAACACCATATATTTT. Amino acids: CASSYARGNTIYF.

This chain joins TRBV10-3 and TRBJ2-3; possible D gene TRBD2, 6 bases. The CDR3 covers 15 residues. V dropped 4 bases and J dropped 0 bases, with 11 bases sitting between them. CDR1 and CDR2 from the germline V gene are ENHRY and SYGVKD. CDR3 region: CAISGGLASTDTQYF. The CDR3 DNA follows: TGTGCCATCAGTGGAGGCCTAGCGAGCACAGATACGCAGTATTTT.

The V call is TRBV7-6, the J call TRBJ1-1, with 8 positions matching TRBD1. The ends lost 5 bases at V and 0 bases at J; junction bases unmatched: 5. Per the germline V gene, CDR1 is SGHVS and CDR2 is FNYEAQ. The CDR3 is made up of 15 amino acids. CDR3 protein: CASSAGQGLNTEAFF. CDR3 DNA: TGTGCCAGCAGCGCCGGACAGGGTTTGAACACTGAAGCTTTCTTT.

The J gene is TRBJ1-2, the V gene TRBV7-9, with D unclear. V lost 1 base to trimming and J lost 5 bases, with 17 bases between them. The CDR3 consists of 16 residues. CDR1 is SEHNR and CDR2 is FQNEAQ in the germline V gene (reference sequence). The chain's CDR3 is CASSLVLSGTRYGYTF. CDR3 sequence (DNA): TGTGCCAGCAGCTTAGTCTTGTCAGGAACGAGATATGGCTACACCTTC.

This clone came up a few times. V and J are TRBV6-5 and TRBJ1-1, with no clear D. With 3 bases removed from V and 3 bases from J, the gap between germline ends came to 8 bases. Germline-derived CDR1 and CDR2 are MNHEY and SVGAGI. The CDR3 is 13 amino acids. The CDR3 reads CASSYLGDTEAFF. CDR3 DNA: TGTGCCAGCAGTTATCTGGGCGACACTGAAGCTTTCTTT.

The chain uses TRBV27 and TRBJ2-7; 9 bases line up with TRBD1. Unmatched junction bases numbered 10, after V lost 3 bases and J lost 7 bases. The CDR3 spans 15 residues. CDR1 and CDR2 (germline): MNHEY, SMNVEV (reference sequence). Here the CDR3 DNA reads TGTGCCAGCAGTTTTGGGGGACAGGGTACGGGTGAGCAGTACTTC. Protein sequence: CASSFGGQGTGEQYF.

This clone was seen only once. The chain combines TRBV4-1 with TRBJ2-1; 7 nucleotides align to TRBD1. V lost 0 bases to trimming and J lost 4 bases; unmatched junction nucleotides: 6. The CDR3 sequence is 16 residues long. Germline CDR1 MGHRA, CDR2 YSYEKL. CDR3 sequence reads: CASSQEQDRFYNEQFF. In DNA, the CDR3 is TGCGCCAGCAGCCAAGAACAGGACAGGTTTTACAATGAGCAGTTCTTC.

The V call is TRBV7-2, the J call TRBJ1-1, with 8 bases matching TRBD1. The CDR3 spans 14 residues. The V gene's germline CDR1 is SGHTA and CDR2 FQGNSA. V lost 3 bases to trimming and J lost 4 bases; unmatched junction nucleotides: 4. CDR3 protein: CASSLPGGITEAFF. The CDR3 bases are TGTGCCAGCAGCTTGCCAGGGGGCATCACTGAAGCTTTCTTT. The variable domain in full, completed from reference TRBV7-2 and TRBJ1-1, reads GAGVSQSPSNKVTEKGKDVELRCDPISGHTALYWYRQSLGQGLEFLIYFQGNSAPDKSGLPSDRFSAERTGGSVSTLTIQRTQQEDSAVYLCASSLPGGITEAFFGQGTRLTVV.

The V and J genes are TRBV6-1 and TRBJ1-1; maybe TRBD1 (5 bases). Trimming shortened V by 11 bases and J by 4 bases, and 8 bases separated the two germline ends. The CDR3 covers 10 residues. Per germline, CDR1 MNHNS and CDR2 SASEGT. The CDR3 sequence: CAAQGTEAFF. Written as DNA, the CDR3 is TGTGCCGCGCAGGGCACTGAAGCTTTCTTT.

The rearrangement joins TRBV7-9 to TRBJ2-5, with TRBD2 matching over 13 bases. The ends lost 5 bases at V and 0 bases at J; junction bases unmatched: 0. This CDR3 has 15 residues. From germline, CDR1 is SEHNR and CDR2 FQNEAQ (reference sequence). The CDR3 DNA sequence: TGTGCCAGCAGCGGACTAGCGGGGGACCAAGAGACCCAGTACTTC. Residues: CASSGLAGDQETQYF.

The chain couples TRBV10-2 to TRBJ1-1, with TRBD1 matching 8 bases. This CDR3 region has 15 residues. Trimming at V came to 8 bases and at J to 6 bases, leaving 14 bases not matched to a gene. In germline, CDR1 is WSHSY, CDR2 SAAADI. CDR3 bases: TGCGCCAGCTCGGAGGGACAGGCCTTTGAGCCTGAAGCTTTCTTT. It translates to CASSEGQAFEPEAFF.

This chain's CDR3 is CASRLAGGEDTQYF. The CDR3 coding sequence is TGTGCCAGCAGACTAGCGGGGGGGGAGGATACGCAGTATTTT. This rearrangement joins TRBV2 to TRBJ2-3, with 13 bases that match TRBD2. This CDR3 is built from 14 residues. After removal of 6 bases from V and 6 bases from J, the junction contained 3 bases not matched to a gene. The germline CDR1 and CDR2 sequences are SNHLY and FYNNEI.

The gene calls are TRBV7-2 and TRBJ2-3; D remains ambiguous. V was shortened by 8 bases and J by 1 base, with 4 bases between the two germline ends. The CDR3 sequence is 11 residues long. Germline V gene lookup returns CDR1 SGHTA and CDR2 FQGNSA. The CDR3 sequence is CASQGTDTQYF. CDR3 nucleotides: TGTGCCAGCCAGGGCACAGATACGCAGTATTTT.